Listed here is a single TCR beta chain. Its antigen remains unknown. The ends were cut back, 6 bases at V and 7 bases at J, with 10 bases in the middle. The germline CDR1 and CDR2 sequences are MNHEY and SVGEGT. CDR3 length equals 13 residues. For CDR3 and TCR beta VDJ profiling, genomic DNA was the template used. A single record per CDR3 protein comes from TCRdb applying MiXCR to the reads. The profile covers 150,000 to 200,000 distinct CDR3 sequences, with around 60% appearing a single time and about 48% taken by the ten largest. The data were taken from a study of CD8+CD57+ T cells in acquired aplastic anemia. General study results and limits: In common between the patients and the controls were some 28 CD8+ CDR3 sequences.

The chain is built from TRBV6-2 or TRBV6-3 and TRBJ1-6, with D possibly being TRBD1 (6 bases). The sequence came from a human donor in good health. The sequencing sample was made of sorted CD4+, CD8+, or CD8+CD57+ T cells (not recorded which) from PBMCs. This CDR3 reads CASRSGDNSPLHF. The CDR3 DNA follows: TGTGCCAGCAGGTCAGGGGACAATTCACCCCTCCACTTT.